The rows below give T cell receptor beta chains drawn from one sample of a study of regulatory T cells in long-lasting Graves disease. Each CDR3 protein is one row after TCRdb ran MiXCR on the multiplex PCR reads. The sample lists about 420,000 distinct CDR3 sequences, about 16% occurring once. Another study also made use of these data, one on T cells in Graves' hyperthyroidism and ophthalmopathy.

This specimen was peripheral blood mononuclear cells (PBMCs), taken at new diagnosis, from a patient treated with antithyroid drugs. Receptors were obtained from a woman under 30 with Graves disease. The CDR3 runs from the conserved cysteine through the conserved F or W. The order of the fields is J gene, V gene, D gene, clone size, CDR3 DNA, CDR3 protein. D genes are given only for firm matches. Clone size is given for some rows only: seen once, a few or many times, or a class if the clone is expanded.

j_gene: TRBJ2-7; v_gene: TRBV7-9; d_gene: .; abundance: many; CDR3nt: TGTGCCAGCAGCTCTTCCACTTTATTCTCCTACGAGCAGTACTTC; CDR3aa: CASSSSTLFSYEQYF
j_gene: TRBJ2-7; v_gene: TRBV7-8; d_gene: .; abundance: many; CDR3nt: TGTGCCTGCGCGCTAGCGAGTTCCTCATACGAGCAGTACTTC; CDR3aa: CACALASSSYEQYF
j_gene: TRBJ2-5; v_gene: TRBV7-9; d_gene: TRBD1; abundance: many; CDR3nt: TGTGCCAGCAGCTGGGACAGGGGCGGTGAGACCCAGTACTTC; CDR3aa: CASSWDRGGETQYF
j_gene: TRBJ2-1; v_gene: TRBV20-1; d_gene: .; abundance: many; CDR3nt: TGCAGTGCTTTCCGGGACAACTCCTACAATGAGCAGTTCTTC; CDR3aa: CSAFRDNSYNEQFF
j_gene: TRBJ1-6; v_gene: TRBV6-1; d_gene: .; abundance: .; CDR3nt: TGTGCCAGCATGACACGGAATCTCTACAATTCACCCCTCCACTTT; CDR3aa: CASMTRNLYNSPLHF
j_gene: TRBJ2-7; v_gene: TRBV19; d_gene: TRBD2; abundance: few; CDR3nt: TGTGCCAGTAGTACGGTAGCGGGAGGCGCCTACGAGCAGTACTTC; CDR3aa: CASSTVAGGAYEQYF
j_gene: TRBJ2-7; v_gene: TRBV12-3/TRBV12-4; d_gene: TRBD2; abundance: .; CDR3nt: TGTGCCAGCAGTCCCCGACTAGCGCGGGTCTACGAGCAGTACTTC; CDR3aa: CASSPRLARVYEQYF
j_gene: TRBJ2-1; v_gene: TRBV10-1; d_gene: .; abundance: .; CDR3nt: TGCGCCAGCAGTGAGGACTTGTACAATGAGCAGTTCTTC; CDR3aa: CASSEDLYNEQFF
j_gene: TRBJ2-7; v_gene: TRBV7-9; d_gene: TRBD2; abundance: many; CDR3nt: TGTGCCAGCAGCTCGAGCGGACTAGCGGGAGGCGAGCAGTACTTC; CDR3aa: CASSSSGLAGGEQYF
j_gene: TRBJ1-5; v_gene: TRBV7-9; d_gene: .; abundance: .; CDR3nt: TGTGCCAGCAGCTTAGGAGGGCCCGGGGATCAGCCCCAGCATTTT; CDR3aa: CASSLGGPGDQPQHF
j_gene: TRBJ2-7; v_gene: TRBV30; d_gene: TRBD2; abundance: many; CDR3nt: TGTGCCTGGGGACTAGCGGGCCCAGTCTACGAGCAGTACTTC; CDR3aa: CAWGLAGPVYEQYF
j_gene: TRBJ1-2; v_gene: TRBV4-1; d_gene: .; abundance: few; CDR3nt: TGCGCCAGCAGCCAAGATGTCACCAACTATGGCTACACCTTC; CDR3aa: CASSQDVTNYGYTF
j_gene: TRBJ2-3; v_gene: TRBV7-9; d_gene: TRBD2; abundance: .; CDR3nt: TGTGCCAGCAGCGATATGGTTGTAGCGGGAGTCGCCACAGATACGCAGTATTTT; CDR3aa: CASSDMVVAGVATDTQYF
j_gene: TRBJ2-1; v_gene: TRBV20-1; d_gene: .; abundance: many; CDR3nt: TGCAGTGCTAAGACTAGGTACAATGAGCAGTTCTTC; CDR3aa: CSAKTRYNEQFF
j_gene: TRBJ2-7; v_gene: TRBV30; d_gene: .; abundance: many; CDR3nt: TGTGCCTGGAGTGCCCTCCCCCTCATGGCGGGGACCTACGAGCAGTACTTC; CDR3aa: CAWSALPLMAGTYEQYF
j_gene: TRBJ2-1; v_gene: TRBV7-7; d_gene: .; abundance: .; CDR3nt: TGTGCTAGCAGCTTGAACTCCCGCGATGAGCAGTTCTTC; CDR3aa: CASSLNSRDEQFF
j_gene: TRBJ2-1; v_gene: TRBV9; d_gene: TRBD2; abundance: .; CDR3nt: TGTGCCAGCAGCGTAGGTACTGCGGGAGGGAATTACAATGAGCAGTTCTTC; CDR3aa: CASSVGTAGGNYNEQFF
j_gene: TRBJ2-3; v_gene: TRBV5-4; d_gene: .; abundance: .; CDR3nt: TGTGCCAGCAGTCATCTAAGCGTGGGTGGCACAGATACGCAGTATTTT; CDR3aa: CASSHLSVGGTDTQYF
j_gene: TRBJ1-2; v_gene: TRBV7-2; d_gene: TRBD1; abundance: .; CDR3nt: TGTGCCAGCAGCTTAGAGGACAGGTCCCCCTATGGCTACACCTTC; CDR3aa: CASSLEDRSPYGYTF
j_gene: TRBJ1-5; v_gene: TRBV28; d_gene: .; abundance: many; CDR3nt: TGTGCCAGCAGTTTTCGGGAGCGGAGTGGGCCCCAGCATTTT; CDR3aa: CASSFRERSGPQHF
j_gene: TRBJ2-2; v_gene: TRBV27; d_gene: .; abundance: .; CDR3nt: TGTGCCAGCACCCAGATGGGGCGGTTGAACACCGGGGAGCTGTTTTTT; CDR3aa: CASTQMGRLNTGELFF
j_gene: TRBJ1-1; v_gene: TRBV7-9; d_gene: .; abundance: .; CDR3nt: TGTGCCAGCAGCCCCAGGGAGAACTCTGAAGCTTTCTTT; CDR3aa: CASSPRENSEAFF
j_gene: TRBJ2-5; v_gene: TRBV28; d_gene: .; abundance: many; CDR3nt: TGTGCCAGCAGTAGTGTAAGAGGGGGGAAAAAGACCCAGTACTTC; CDR3aa: CASSSVRGGKKTQYF
j_gene: TRBJ2-1; v_gene: TRBV28; d_gene: .; abundance: many; CDR3nt: TGTGCCAGCAGACCTGACAGGACACCCTACAATGAGCAGTTCTTC; CDR3aa: CASRPDRTPYNEQFF
j_gene: TRBJ2-5; v_gene: TRBV6-1; d_gene: .; abundance: many; CDR3nt: TGTGCCAGCTCCCTTTGGGAGGCAGAGACCCAGTACTTC; CDR3aa: CASSLWEAETQYF
j_gene: TRBJ2-1; v_gene: TRBV30; d_gene: .; abundance: many; CDR3nt: TGTGCCTGGAGTAGCTCGTCGGGTGAGCAGTTCTTC; CDR3aa: CAWSSSSGEQFF
j_gene: TRBJ1-5; v_gene: TRBV12-3/TRBV12-4; d_gene: .; abundance: few; CDR3nt: TGTGCCAGCAGTTTCGCAGAAGGCCAGCCCCAGCATTTT; CDR3aa: CASSFAEGQPQHF
j_gene: TRBJ1-3; v_gene: TRBV7-9; d_gene: TRBD1; abundance: .; CDR3nt: TGTGCCAGCAGCCCCCCGACAGGGCTGGGAAACACCATATATTTT; CDR3aa: CASSPPTGLGNTIYF
j_gene: TRBJ2-1; v_gene: TRBV10-2; d_gene: .; abundance: few; CDR3nt: TGCGCCAGCAGTGAATACAGGAATGAGCAGTTCTTC; CDR3aa: CASSEYRNEQFF
j_gene: TRBJ2-7; v_gene: TRBV3-1; d_gene: TRBD2; abundance: few; CDR3nt: TGTGCCAGCAGCCAAGATCCTAGCGGGATGGGCGAGCAGTACTTC; CDR3aa: CASSQDPSGMGEQYF
j_gene: TRBJ2-1; v_gene: TRBV3-1; d_gene: TRBD2; abundance: few; CDR3nt: TGTGCCAGCAGCCAAGGCGGGAGCAATAGAAATGAGCAGTTCTTC; CDR3aa: CASSQGGSNRNEQFF
j_gene: TRBJ2-4; v_gene: TRBV20-1; d_gene: TRBD2; abundance: .; CDR3nt: TGCAGTGCTAGCCCGACGGGACTAGCGGGAGGAGGGACCAAAAACATTCAGTACTTC; CDR3aa: CSASPTGLAGGGTKNIQYF
j_gene: TRBJ1-1; v_gene: TRBV28; d_gene: TRBD1; abundance: many; CDR3nt: TGTGCCAGCAGCCACAGGGGTTTCACTGAAGCTTTCTTT; CDR3aa: CASSHRGFTEAFF
j_gene: TRBJ1-2; v_gene: TRBV11-2; d_gene: TRBD1; abundance: .; CDR3nt: TGTGCCGGTAGAACAATTTCCGGACAGGGTGACTATGGCTACACCTTC; CDR3aa: CAGRTISGQGDYGYTF
j_gene: TRBJ2-5; v_gene: TRBV12-3/TRBV12-4; d_gene: TRBD2; abundance: .; CDR3nt: TGTGCCAGCAGCACTGGACTAGCGGGAGATGGGACCCAGTACTTC; CDR3aa: CASSTGLAGDGTQYF
j_gene: TRBJ2-3; v_gene: TRBV6-2/TRBV6-3; d_gene: .; abundance: few; CDR3nt: TGTGCCAGCAGTGAACAGGACAGCACAGATACGCAGTATTTT; CDR3aa: CASSEQDSTDTQYF
j_gene: TRBJ1-5; v_gene: TRBV20-1; d_gene: .; abundance: many; CDR3nt: TGCAGTGCTAGGGGGGCTGATCAGCCCCAGCATTTT; CDR3aa: CSARGADQPQHF
j_gene: TRBJ1-4; v_gene: TRBV14; d_gene: .; abundance: few; CDR3nt: TGTGCCAGCAGCCTTAACGTCGGAAGATGGTTT; CDR3aa: CASSLNVGRWF
j_gene: TRBJ2-3; v_gene: TRBV28; d_gene: .; abundance: many; CDR3nt: TGTGCCAGCAGTTTGAAGAGGGGCCGCGCAGATACGCAGTATTTT; CDR3aa: CASSLKRGRADTQYF
j_gene: TRBJ2-2; v_gene: TRBV29-1; d_gene: TRBD1; abundance: many; CDR3nt: TGCAGCGTCGAGGGACAGGGGGTCACCGGGGAGCTGTTTTTT; CDR3aa: CSVEGQGVTGELFF